A single sample is the source of the 9 T cell receptor beta chains below, sequenced in a study of breast tumors, draining lymph nodes, adjacent tissues. TCRdb ran MiXCR on the multiplex PCR reads and lists one entry per CDR3 protein. The sample holds approximately 130,000 distinct CDR3 sequences, over 20% seen once. The lymph nodes were axillary draining lymph nodes from breast cancer patients. The sequencing sample was made of axillary lymph node tissue. The receptors derive from a female donor with breast cancer. Some clones in this sample may be carry-over from other donors' samples.

A remark on this clonotype: Possible read error: a much larger clone is one base away. The chain employs TRBV30 and TRBJ2-3, with unresolved D. V was shortened by 5 bases and J by 7 bases, with 13 bases between the two germline ends. The CDR3 extends over 12 amino acids. The germline V gene encodes CDR1 GTSNPN and CDR2 SVGIG (reference sequence). The CDR3 loop is CAWGPNPHTQYF. Here the CDR3 DNA reads TGTGCCTGGGGTCCTAACCCTCATACGCAGTATTTT.

With respect to this clonotype: A much larger clone is a single base away; this may be a read error. The V and J genes are TRBV5-4 and TRBJ2-5; unclear D gene. There are 15 residues in the CDR3. V was trimmed by 5 bases and J by 2 bases, leaving 16 bases between them. Looked up from germline, CDR1 is SGHNT and CDR2 is YYREEE (reference sequence). The CDR3 is CASRPDFARQETQYF. CDR3 coding DNA: TGTGCCAGCAGACCCGACTTTGCCCGTCAAGAGACCCAGTACTTC.

This clonotype was detected many times. The chain has TRBV7-6 and TRBJ2-1; 7 bases match TRBD2. V dropped 5 bases and J dropped 10; count of bases not matched to a gene: 8. This CDR3 region has 13 residues. CDR1 is SGHVS and CDR2 is FNYEAQ in the germline V gene. The CDR3 sequence is CASSPPAGVEQFF. CDR3 nucleotides: TGTGCCAGCAGCCCCCCCGCGGGAGTGGAGCAGTTCTTC.

This clonotype was picked up many times. The chain couples TRBV11-2 to TRBJ2-7; D gene uncertain. Germline CDR1 SGHAT, CDR2 FQNNGV. The CDR3 loop spans 15 amino acids. V lost 4 bases and J 3 bases, leaving 16 bases between the germline ends. CDR3: CASSSGSSPLYEQYF. The CDR3 DNA reads as TGTGCCAGCAGCTCGGGTTCCAGCCCTCTCTACGAGCAGTACTTC.

Many counts were recorded for this clonotype. V and J are TRBV4-1 and TRBJ2-3; D possibly corresponds to TRBD2 (6 bases). V lost 4 bases and J 8 bases, leaving 16 bases between the germline ends. The CDR3 sequence is 14 residues long. From germline, CDR1 is MGHRA and CDR2 YSYEKL. The DNA of the CDR3 is TGCGCCAGCAGCCCGACCCCACGGAGGGGTACGCAGTATTTT. Protein: CASSPTPRRGTQYF.

This clonotype was counted at least ten times. The chain couples TRBV30 to TRBJ2-1; 8 positions match TRBD2. Germline CDR1 GTSNPN, CDR2 SVGIG (reference sequence). J gave up 8 bases and V 4 bases, and 10 bases lay outside the gene matches. The CDR3 consists of 14 residues. CDR3 loop: CAWNSGTSNDEQFF. The CDR3 DNA reads as TGTGCCTGGAATTCCGGGACTAGTAACGATGAGCAGTTCTTC. Combining the CDR3 with reference TRBV30 and TRBJ2-1 gives the whole variable domain SQTIHQWPATLVQPVGSPLSLECTVEGTSNPNLYWYRQAAGRGLQLLFYSVGIGQISSEVPQNLSASRPQDRQFILSSKKLLLSDSGFYLCAWNSGTSNDEQFFGPGTRLTVL.

Comment on this clonotype: This sequence may be a read error, since a much larger clone differs from it by one base. V and J are TRBV9 and TRBJ2-2; perhaps TRBD2 as D (6 bases). Germline lookup yields CDR1 SGDLS and CDR2 YYNGEE. V gave up 4 bases and J gave up 3 bases, with 19 bases separating them. The CDR3 totals 17 residues. The CDR3 coding sequence is TGTGCCAGCAGCATAGGAGTCCCGGGAGTTCACACCGGGGAGCTGTTTTTT. Translating it yields CASSIGVPGVHTGELFF. The variable domain in full, with the rest retrieved from reference TRBV9 and TRBJ2-2, is DSGVTQTPKHLITATGQRVTLRCSPRSGDLSVYWYQQSLDQGLQFLIQYYNGEERAKGNILERFSAQQFPDLHSELNLSSLELGDSALYFCASSIGVPGVHTGELFFGEGSRLTVL.

This clonotype was found many times. The chain links TRBV6-5 to TRBJ2-3, with 11 bases fitting TRBD2. The CDR3 runs to 15 residues. CDR1 MNHEY and CDR2 SVGAGI come from the germline V gene. The J segment lost 5 bases and the V segment lost 3 bases, leaving 4 bases of the junction unmatched. CDR3 DNA sequence: TGTGCCAGCAGTTATAGGCTAGCGGGAGGAGATACGCAGTATTTT. It yields the protein CASSYRLAGGDTQYF.

This clonotype was seen repeatedly, ten times or more. V is TRBV3-1 and J is TRBJ2-7; 10 bases map to TRBD2. The CDR3 sequence is 19 residues long. Germline trimming cut 1 base from V and 0 bases from J; bases unmatched to any gene: 12. Germline V gives CDR1 LGHDT, CDR2 YNNKEL (reference sequence). Here the CDR3 reads CASSQGLPLAGVTSYEQYF. CDR3 sequence (DNA): TGTGCCAGCAGCCAAGGTCTGCCCCTAGCGGGAGTAACCTCCTACGAGCAGTACTTC.